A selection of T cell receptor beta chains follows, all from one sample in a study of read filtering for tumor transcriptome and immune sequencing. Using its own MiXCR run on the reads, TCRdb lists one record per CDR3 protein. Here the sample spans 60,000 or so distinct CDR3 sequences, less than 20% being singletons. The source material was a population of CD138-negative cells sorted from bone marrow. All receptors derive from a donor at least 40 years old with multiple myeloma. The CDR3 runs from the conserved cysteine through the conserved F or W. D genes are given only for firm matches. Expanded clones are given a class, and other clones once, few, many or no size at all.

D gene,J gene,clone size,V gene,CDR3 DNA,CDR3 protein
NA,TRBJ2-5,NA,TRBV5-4,TGTGCCAGCAGCAGGAGGGGGGTCGGAGCAGGAGAGACCCAGTACTTC,CASSRRGVGAGETQYF
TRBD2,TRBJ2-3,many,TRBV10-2,TGCGCCAGCAGTGATATAGCGGGGGGGCCGGCAGATACGCAGTATTTT,CASSDIAGGPADTQYF
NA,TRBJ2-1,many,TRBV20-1,TGCAGTGCTAGCAACAGGGACCATGAGCAGTTCTTC,CSASNRDHEQFF
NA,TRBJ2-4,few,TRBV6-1,TGTGCCAGCAGCCTCAGACCCAGGGCAGACGACATTCAGTACTTC,CASSLRPRADDIQYF
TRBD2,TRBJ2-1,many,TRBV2,TGTGCCAGCAGCCCCACTAGCGGGAGGGCCTATGAGCAGTTCTTC,CASSPTSGRAYEQFF
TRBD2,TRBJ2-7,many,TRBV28,TGTGCCACGAGTTCCAGCGGGAGTCGGCGGTACGAGCAGTACTTC,CATSSSGSRRYEQYF
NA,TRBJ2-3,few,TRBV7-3,TGTGCCAGCAGCTTAACGGGGAGTCCCACAGATACGCAGTATTTT,CASSLTGSPTDTQYF
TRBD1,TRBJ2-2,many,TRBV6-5,TGTGCCAGCAGTAGCCCGGGACAGGGATACACCGGGGAGCTGTTTTTT,CASSSPGQGYTGELFF
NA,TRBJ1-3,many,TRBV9,TGTGCCAGCAGCAGAGGGGTCGGCTCTGGAAACACCATATATTTT,CASSRGVGSGNTIYF
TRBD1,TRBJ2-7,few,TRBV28,TGTGCCAGCAGCCCCCACAGGGGGCTTGCCGAGCAGTACTTC,CASSPHRGLAEQYF
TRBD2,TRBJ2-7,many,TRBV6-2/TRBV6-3,TGTGCCAGCAGTCTAGCGGGGCAATACGAGCAGTACTTC,CASSLAGQYEQYF
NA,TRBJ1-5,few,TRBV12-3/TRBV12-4,TGTGCCAGCAGCCTGATGGGGGGTGGGGTGGGCAATCAGCCCCAGCATTTT,CASSLMGGGVGNQPQHF
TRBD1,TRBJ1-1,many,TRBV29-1,TGCAGCGTATCCCCGGGACAGGGATACACTGAAGCTTTCTTT,CSVSPGQGYTEAFF
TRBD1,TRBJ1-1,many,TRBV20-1,TGCAGTGGGGACAGGGGACAGGGGGCTGAAGCTTTCTTT,CSGDRGQGAEAFF
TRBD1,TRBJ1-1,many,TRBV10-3,TGTGCCATCAGTGGCCAGGACAGGGTTGAAGCTTTCTTT,CAISGQDRVEAFF
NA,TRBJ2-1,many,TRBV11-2,TGTGCCAGCAGCTTCCGGTGGGGGGACAGATACAATGAGCAGTTCTTC,CASSFRWGDRYNEQFF
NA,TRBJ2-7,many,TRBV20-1,TGCAGTGCCCGTCCCGGGACAAGGATTCTTTCCTACGAGCAGTACTTC,CSARPGTRILSYEQYF
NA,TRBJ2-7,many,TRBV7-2,TGTGCCAGCAGCCTCCTGACCTCGTCCGAGCAGTACTTC,CASSLLTSSEQYF
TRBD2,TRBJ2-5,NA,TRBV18,TGTGCCAGCTCAAGTAGCGGGGGACAAGAGACCCAGTACTTC,CASSSSGGQETQYF
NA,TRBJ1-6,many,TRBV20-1,TGCAGTGCTAGCTGGGATTCACCCCTCCACTTT,CSASWDSPLHF
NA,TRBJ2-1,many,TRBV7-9,TGTGCCAGCAGCTTGGCCCGCAGGTACAATGAGCAGTTCTTC,CASSLARRYNEQFF
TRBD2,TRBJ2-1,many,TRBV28,TGTGCCAGCAGTTTATGGGGACTAGCGGGGGAGAAGGGTGAGCAGTTCTTC,CASSLWGLAGEKGEQFF
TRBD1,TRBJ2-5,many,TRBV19,TGTGCCAGTAGTAGGACAGGTCCACCGGGGGAGACCCAGTACTTC,CASSRTGPPGETQYF
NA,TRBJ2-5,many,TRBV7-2,TGTGCCAGCAGCTTAGTTCTCTTGGAGACCCAGTACTTC,CASSLVLLETQYF
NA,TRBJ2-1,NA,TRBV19,TGTGCCAGTAGTATGAGGCTTTCGGAAAGCTCCTACAATGAGCAGTTCTTC,CASSMRLSESSYNEQFF
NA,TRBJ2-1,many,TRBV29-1,TGCAGCGGCCGGGACACTTACAATGAGCAGTTCTTC,CSGRDTYNEQFF
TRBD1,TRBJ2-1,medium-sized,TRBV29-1,TGCAGTGTTGATGGCCCCAGACAGGGCAATGAGCAGTTCTTC,CSVDGPRQGNEQFF
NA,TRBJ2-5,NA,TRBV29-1,TGCAGCTCCCAAGAGACCCAGTACTTC,CSSQETQYF
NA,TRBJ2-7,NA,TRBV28,TGTGCCAGCAGCCCCGGGGGAGAGCAGTACTTC,CASSPGGEQYF
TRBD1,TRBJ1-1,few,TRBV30,TGTGCCTGGAGTGTAAGTCGGACAGGGTCGGGCACTGAAGCTTTCTTT,CAWSVSRTGSGTEAFF
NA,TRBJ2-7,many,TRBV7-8,TGTGCCAGCAGCGGGGGGTTTGCGGTGGCCTACGAGCAGTACTTC,CASSGGFAVAYEQYF
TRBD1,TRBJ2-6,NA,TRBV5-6,TGTGCCAGCAGCTTCACAGGGGTCGGGGCCAACGTCCTGACTTTC,CASSFTGVGANVLTF
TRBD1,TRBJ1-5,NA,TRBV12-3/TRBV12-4,TGTGCCAGCAGTCGACAGGGGAGCAATCAGCCCCAGCATTTT,CASSRQGSNQPQHF
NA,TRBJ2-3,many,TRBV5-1,TGCGCCAGCAGCTTGCCAAGTTCAGATACGCAGTATTTT,CASSLPSSDTQYF
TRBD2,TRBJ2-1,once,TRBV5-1,TGCGCCAGCAGGAAGCGGGAGGGTCGGGATGATCAGTTCTTC,CASRKREGRDDQFF
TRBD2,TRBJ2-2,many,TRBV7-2,TGTGCCAGCAGCTTAGCGCCTAGCGGGAGCTATACCGGGGAGCTGTTTTTT,CASSLAPSGSYTGELFF
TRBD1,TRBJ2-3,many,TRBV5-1,TGCGCCAGCAGCTTGGACAGGGGGACTGCAGATACGCAGTATTTT,CASSLDRGTADTQYF
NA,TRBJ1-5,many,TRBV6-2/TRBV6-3,TGTGCCAGCAGTTATTGGGGCCCCAGCCAACAGCCCCAGCATTTT,CASSYWGPSQQPQHF
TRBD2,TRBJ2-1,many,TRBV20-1,TGCAGTGCCTCTGGACTAGAAGGCAATGAGCAGTTCTTC,CSASGLEGNEQFF
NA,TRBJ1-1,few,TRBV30,TGTGCCTGGAGTGAGGTCCTACACACTGAAGCTTTCTTT,CAWSEVLHTEAFF
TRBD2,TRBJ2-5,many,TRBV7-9,TGTGCCAGCAGCCCCGGACTAGCACAAGAGACCCAGTACTTC,CASSPGLAQETQYF
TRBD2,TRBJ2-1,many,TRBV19,TGTGCCAGTAGACGATATAGCTGGCGGGAGGGTGAGCAGTTCTTC,CASRRYSWREGEQFF
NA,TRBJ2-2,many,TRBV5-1,TGCGCCAGCAGCCCTAATCGACCCAACACCGGGGAGCTGTTTTTT,CASSPNRPNTGELFF
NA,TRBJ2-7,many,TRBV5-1,TGCGCCAGCAGCTCCTATTCCTACGAGCAGTACTTC,CASSSYSYEQYF